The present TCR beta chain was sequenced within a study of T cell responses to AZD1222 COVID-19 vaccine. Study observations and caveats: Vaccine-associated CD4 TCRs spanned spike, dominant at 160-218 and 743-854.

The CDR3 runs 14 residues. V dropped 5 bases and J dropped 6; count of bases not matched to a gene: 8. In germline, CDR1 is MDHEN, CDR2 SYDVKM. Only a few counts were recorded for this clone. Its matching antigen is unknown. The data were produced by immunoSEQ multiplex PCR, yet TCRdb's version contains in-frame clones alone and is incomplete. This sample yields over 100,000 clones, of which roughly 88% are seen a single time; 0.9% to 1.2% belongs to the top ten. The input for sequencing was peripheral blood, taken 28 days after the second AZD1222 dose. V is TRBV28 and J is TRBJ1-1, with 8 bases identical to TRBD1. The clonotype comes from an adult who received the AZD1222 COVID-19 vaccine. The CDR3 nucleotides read TGTGCCAGCAGTGCTACAGGGGGTTGGCCTGAAGCTTTCTTT. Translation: CASSATGGWPEAFF.